This T cell receptor (beta chain) was identified in a study of Graves' ophthalmopathy and Graves' hyperthyroidism. This clonotype was found many times. Using RNA transcripts, the TCR beta CDR3 regions were amplified. A first-round RT-PCR used HTBI primers, followed by a second-round multiplex PCR. TCRdb reanalysed the multiplex PCR reads using MiXCR and keeps one entry per CDR3 protein. Among about 740,000 distinct CDR3 sequences listed, 40% were seen once. The sample consisted of peripheral blood. This clonotype was obtained from an adult man with Graves' ophthalmopathy.

CDR3 amino acids: CSVTTGRETQYF. The CDR3 nucleotides are TGCAGTGTCACGACAGGGCGAGAGACCCAGTACTTC. V is TRBV20-1 and J is TRBJ2-5, with 7 bases identical to TRBD1. Germline CDR1 DFQATT, CDR2 SNEGSKA (reference sequence). The trim removed 7 bases at V and 4 bases at J, leaving 6 bases unmatched. The CDR3 is 12 residues long.